By proportion, the clone carrying this T cell receptor (beta chain) is medium-sized (0.01 to 0.1%). This specimen comes from a study of neurological immune-mediated disorders. Germline CDR1 is SQVTM and CDR2 is ANQGSEA. The CDR3 contains 14 residues. The junction had 12 bases not matched to a gene; V was cut back by 6 bases and J by 7 bases. TCRdb independently ran MiXCR on the 5' RACE reads; one entry per CDR3 protein. The sample lists 25,000 to 35,000 distinct CDR3 sequences, around 3.4% occurring once. The receptor's source is a woman aged 25 to 39 with multiple sclerosis. V usage is TRBV29-1 and J usage is TRBJ2-5; 9 bases align to TRBD2. The material sequenced was PBMCs. CDR3 in amino acids: CSVAGLASRVTQYF. The CDR3 DNA sequence: TGCAGCGTCGCCGGACTAGCGAGCCGGGTGACCCAGTACTTC.